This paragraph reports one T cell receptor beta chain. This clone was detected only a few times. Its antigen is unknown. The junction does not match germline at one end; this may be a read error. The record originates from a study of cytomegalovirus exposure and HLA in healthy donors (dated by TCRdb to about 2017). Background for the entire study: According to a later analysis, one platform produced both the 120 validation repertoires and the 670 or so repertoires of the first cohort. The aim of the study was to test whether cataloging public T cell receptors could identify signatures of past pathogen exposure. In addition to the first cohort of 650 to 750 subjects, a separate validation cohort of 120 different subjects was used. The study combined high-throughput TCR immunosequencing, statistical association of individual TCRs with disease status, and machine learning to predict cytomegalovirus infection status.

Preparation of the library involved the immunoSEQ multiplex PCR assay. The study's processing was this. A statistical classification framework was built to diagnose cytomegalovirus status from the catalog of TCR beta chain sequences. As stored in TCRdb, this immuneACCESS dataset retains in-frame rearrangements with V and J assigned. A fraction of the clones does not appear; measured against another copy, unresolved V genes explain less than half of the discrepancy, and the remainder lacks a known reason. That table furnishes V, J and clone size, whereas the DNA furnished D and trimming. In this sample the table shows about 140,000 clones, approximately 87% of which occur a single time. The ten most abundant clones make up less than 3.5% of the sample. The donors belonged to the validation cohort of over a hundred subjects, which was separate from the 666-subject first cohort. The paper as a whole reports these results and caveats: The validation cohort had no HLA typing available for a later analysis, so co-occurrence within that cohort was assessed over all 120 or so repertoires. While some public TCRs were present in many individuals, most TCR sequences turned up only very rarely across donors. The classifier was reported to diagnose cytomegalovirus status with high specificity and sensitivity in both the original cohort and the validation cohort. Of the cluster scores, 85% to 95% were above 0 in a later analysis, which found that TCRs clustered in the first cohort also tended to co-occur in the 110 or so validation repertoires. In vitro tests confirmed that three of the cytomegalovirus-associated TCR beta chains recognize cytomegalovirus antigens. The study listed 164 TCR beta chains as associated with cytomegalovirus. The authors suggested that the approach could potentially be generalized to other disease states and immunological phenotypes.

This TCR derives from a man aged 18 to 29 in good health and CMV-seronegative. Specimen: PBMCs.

The CDR3 reads as follows: CASSISHEQYF. DNA sequence: TGTGCCAGTAGTATCTCCCACGAGCAGTACTTC. The chain joins TRBV19 to TRBJ2-7; no D gene can be assigned with confidence. From its cysteine to its phenylalanine, the CDR3 spans 11 amino acids. The sequence is cut down to CDR3 DNA, 33 bases in frame from base 1. The germline V gene (reference sequence) specifies LNHDA as CDR1 and SQIVND as CDR2.